What follows is one T cell receptor beta chain and its context. The specificity of this receptor is unknown. Per-base quality was not reported, and no clone a single base away is much larger than it. Relative to germline, V is 7 bases shorter and J is 4 bases shorter, with 17 bases between their ends. The germline V gene (reference sequence) provides CDR1 DFQATT and CDR2 SNEGSKA. The CDR3 runs 14 amino acids, cysteine and phenylalanine included. Only the CDR3 portion is preserved as DNA: 42 bases, with reading frame beginning at the first base. Synthesis of TCR cDNA relied on 5'RACE template switching, a step that introduced a universal primer site along with unique molecular identifiers. Priming for cDNA synthesis came from both the TCR alpha and TCR beta constant segments. Library amplification involved two PCR steps, and the second step added sample barcodes and sequencing adapters. Sequencing of the libraries was done on either Illumina HiSeq 2500 (2x100 bp) or NovaSeq (2x150 bp). The authors processed their data as follows. Reads were demultiplexed and collapsed into UMI consensus sequences with MIGEC, and V(D)J alignment was performed with MiXCR. Clonotypes responding to the vaccine were identified with edgeR on replicate PBMC samples, with the criteria of FDR below 0.01 and a log2 fold change above 5 up to day 15. Each bulk clonotype was labeled CD4 or CD8 based on which sequenced repertoire, CD4 or CD8, contained the clonotype at higher abundance. TCRdb trimmed the raw reads at Q25, called clones with MiXCR and kept productive beta chains. Here each entry gathers all rows of one CDR3 protein and keeps the most common genes and DNA. The V and J calls and clone size are TCRdb's, not the authors'. The sample table holds 360,000 or so distinct CDR3 sequences, of which about 9.9% were seen once. Roughly 18% of the sample belongs to the ten largest clones.

This sample is part of a study of T cells after yellow fever vaccination (dated by TCRdb to between 2019 and 2020). Looking at the study overall: The SMART-Seq v4 Ultra Low Input RNA kit was used to prepare libraries from fractions with low cell numbers. To follow T-cell clones before and after primary and booster YFV17D yellow fever vaccination, bulk TCR alpha and beta repertoires were sequenced over time. The cohort comprised two healthy male donors, one aged 18 to 30 and one aged 30 to 40 years. Blood was collected at multiple timepoints before and after primary and secondary immunization, and bulk PBMC replicates and cell subsets were isolated. The paper as a whole reports these results and caveats: After the booster, most clones that had expanded after primary vaccination were detected again (nearly 98% of CD4 and around nine tenths of CD8), suggesting broad maintenance of memory. The secondary T-cell response was found to be weaker but faster than the primary response, with a peak reached on day 5 rather than on day 15. Computational filtering was needed because FACS-sorted repertoires could contain abundant contaminating clonotypes from the bulk population. A small share of clonotypes occurred in both CD4 and CD8 compartments, likely arising from convergent recombination. The study included only a couple of donors, which limits how far the findings can be generalized.

The treatment or condition label corresponds to: live attenuated yellow fever vaccine strain. At each blood-draw timepoint, two biological replicates of bulk PBMCs were collected. A standard Ficoll-Paque protocol was used to isolate PBMCs from peripheral blood. TriZol was used to extract RNA from bulk PBMCs, from CD4 and CD8 fractions, and from dextramer-positive and dextramer-negative fractions. The sequence came from a man in his late teens or twenties who received the YFV17D yellow fever vaccine. The sequencing here drew on PBMCs, taken on the day of the first yellow fever vaccination. The chain is assembled from TRBV20-1 and TRBJ2-1, with the D call tentatively TRBD1 or TRBD2, each fitting 5 bases. The CDR3 region has the sequence CSGKGPIKYNEQFF. The DNA sequence follows: TGCAGTGGTAAGGGACCGATTAAATACAATGAGCAGTTCTTC.